This T cell receptor (beta chain) is from a study of T cell responses to AZD1222 COVID-19 vaccine. Whole-study findings and limits: Baseline testing showed seropositivity in only five to seven AZD1222 recipients. Researchers report vaccine-associated CD4 TCRs spanning spike, with dominance at 160-218 and 743-854.

Here immunoSEQ multiplex PCR was the method, and the copy in TCRdb shows in-frame clones only, minus some. The sample contains fewer than 85,000 clones, roughly nine tenths of which appear only once. A remark on this clone: Its antigen is unidentified.

The sample consisted of peripheral blood, taken on day 0 of MenACWY control vaccination. This receptor was obtained from an adult in good health.

The CDR3 region has the DNA TGTGCCAGCAGTTCTCCTAGCGGGCCGACCTACGAGCAGTACTTC. This gives the protein CASSSPSGPTYEQYF. The genes are TRBV28 and TRBJ2-7, with 8 bases identical to TRBD2. Germline V gene sequence: CDR1 MDHEN, CDR2 SYDVKM. The CDR3 has 15 residues. V shed 4 bases, J shed 2 bases, and the junction held 7 bases outside the gene matches.